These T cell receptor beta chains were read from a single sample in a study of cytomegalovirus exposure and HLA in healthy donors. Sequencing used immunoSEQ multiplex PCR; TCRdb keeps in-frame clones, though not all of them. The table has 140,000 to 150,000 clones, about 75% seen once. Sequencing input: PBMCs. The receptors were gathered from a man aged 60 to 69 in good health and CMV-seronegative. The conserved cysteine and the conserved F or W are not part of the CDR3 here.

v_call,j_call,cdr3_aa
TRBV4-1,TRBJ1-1,ASSQAQGGSGEGTEAF
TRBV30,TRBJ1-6,AWNNGPSLH
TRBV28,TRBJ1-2,ASSVTGGLHYGYT
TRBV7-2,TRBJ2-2,ASSPQGATNTGELF
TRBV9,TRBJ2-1,ASSLASSYNEQF
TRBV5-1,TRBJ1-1,ASSWRTGDTEAF
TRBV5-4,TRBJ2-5,ASSLTQGTRETQY
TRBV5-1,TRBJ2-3,ASSHTRASGNTDTQY
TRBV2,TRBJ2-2,ASSETDGRNTGELF
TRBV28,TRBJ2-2,ASSFGQAHPNTGELF
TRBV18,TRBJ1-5,ASPLSTGNNQPQH
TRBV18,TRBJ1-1,ASSPQGVNTEAF
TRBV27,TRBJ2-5,ASSLGGRAAETQY
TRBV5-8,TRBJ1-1,AGTVNTEAF
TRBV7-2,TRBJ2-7,ASTLSSGYEQY
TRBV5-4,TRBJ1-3,ASSQDSSGNTIY
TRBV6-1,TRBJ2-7,ASSRDIAYEQY
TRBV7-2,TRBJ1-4,ASSPRPSLNEKLF
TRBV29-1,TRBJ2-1,SVRLPGGHNEQF
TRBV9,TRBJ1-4,ASSARGGNGEKLF
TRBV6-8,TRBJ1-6,ASSYPFPSYNSPLH
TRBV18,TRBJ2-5,ASSRDRGDETQY
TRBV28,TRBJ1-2,ASSATRGQRGYT
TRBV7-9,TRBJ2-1,ASSPNSGNEQF
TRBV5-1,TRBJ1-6,ASSTGTGEDSPLH
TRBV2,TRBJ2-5,ASTRFGLAGGETQY
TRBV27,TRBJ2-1,ASSLPGVSSYNEQF
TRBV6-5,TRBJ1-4,ASSPFWAEKLF
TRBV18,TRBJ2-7,ASSPLAGWDFQHYEQY
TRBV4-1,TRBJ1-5,ASSSMAGINQPQH
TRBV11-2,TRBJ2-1,ASSYSGRGYNEQF
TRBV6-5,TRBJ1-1,ASSLNGQGNTEAF
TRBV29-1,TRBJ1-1,SVEPWTGSDTEAF
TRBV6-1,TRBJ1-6,ASSRDRYSPLH
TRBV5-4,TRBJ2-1,ASSIPGGGMDEQF
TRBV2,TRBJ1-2,ASSSASGGTGSSYGYT
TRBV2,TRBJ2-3,ASSVGLGTDTQY
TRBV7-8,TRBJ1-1,ASSLAAQGNTEAF
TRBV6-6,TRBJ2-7,ASSYSSSKRGYEQY
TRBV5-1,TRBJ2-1,ATSTLAGYNEQF
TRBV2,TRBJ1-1,ASSEEGYTEAF
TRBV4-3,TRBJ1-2,ASSQGLVGAGYGYT
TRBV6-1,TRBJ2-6,ASYSGRSGANVLT
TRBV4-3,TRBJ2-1,ASSQGPVNEQF
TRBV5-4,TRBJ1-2,ASKRDRAALDYGYT
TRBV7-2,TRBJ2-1,ASSSLGRVNEQF
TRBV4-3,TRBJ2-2,ASSHGAGTAGNTGELF
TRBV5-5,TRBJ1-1,ASSSAWTGNTEAF
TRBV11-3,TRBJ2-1,ASSFDSWKEQF
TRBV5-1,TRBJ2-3,ASRTGDTQY
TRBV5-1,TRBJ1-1,ASSLVGGQGNTEAF
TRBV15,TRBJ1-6,ATSRDKSNSPLH
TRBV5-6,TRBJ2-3,ASSFRAGGTDTQY
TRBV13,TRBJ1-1,ASSSDRGTNTEAF
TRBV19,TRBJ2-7,ASSSGQGLTYEQY
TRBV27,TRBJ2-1,ASIFFGTHYNEQF
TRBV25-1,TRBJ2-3,ASSDGEHPLSTDTQY
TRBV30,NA,AWRGGTSGRAVRNEQY
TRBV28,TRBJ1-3,ASLPTPGGNTIY
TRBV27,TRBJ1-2,ASSLSRTEKIYGYT